This TCR beta chain is from a study of cytomegalovirus exposure and HLA in healthy donors. Study results and caveats: Confirmation in vitro established that a few CMV-associated chains were specific for CMV antigens. A list of about 160 TCR beta chains associated with cytomegalovirus was given.

CDR1 is SQVTM and CDR2 is ANQGSEA in the germline V gene. J was trimmed by 2 bases and V by 7 bases; bases with no gene match: 5. This CDR3 region has 13 residues. This clone has only one observation. Its antigen is unidentified. Measured with immunoSEQ multiplex PCR; TCRdb has only the in-frame clones, and not every one. The sample shows about 110,000 clones, roughly 90% of them seen only once. The chain carries TRBV29-1 and TRBJ2-3; 8 bases match TRBD2. The clonotype comes from a woman aged 18-29 years in good health and CMV-seronegative. Sample: PBMCs. Written as DNA, the CDR3 is TGCAGCGCTTTAGCGGGGCTCACAGATACGCAGTATTTT. This translates into CSALAGLTDTQYF.